Below are 13 T cell receptor beta chains sequenced from a single sample in a study of blood T cell repertoires in COVID-19. The protocol was immunoSEQ multiplex PCR, while the TCRdb copy is restricted to in-frame clones and leaves out a portion. The sample shows more than 200,000 clones, more than 85% of them seen only once. Sequenced: PBMCs or T cells enriched from blood (not recorded which). The receptors were sampled from a woman in her 50s who had recovered from COVID-19.

The chain carries TRBV5-1 and TRBJ2-1; the match to TRBD2 covers 16 bases. The germline V gene encodes CDR1 SGHRS and CDR2 YFSETQ. CDR3 length equals 20 residues. Losses at the gene ends were 0 bases for V and 0 bases for J; bases not matched to a gene: 6. For the CDR3, the DNA is TGCGCCAGCAGCTTGGTGCCGGGACTAGCGGGAGGGAGCTCCTACAATGAGCAGTTCTTC. This gives the protein CASSLVPGLAGGSSYNEQFF.

The chain uses TRBV5-1 and TRBJ1-4, with D possibly matching TRBD1 (5 bases). Germline V lookup: CDR1 SGHRS, CDR2 YFSETQ. Trimming pared 0 bases from V and 7 bases from J, leaving 10 bases between. The CDR3 loop spans 14 amino acids. The CDR3 DNA reads as TGCGCCAGCAGCTTGGAAGGGGTCAGTGAAAAACTGTTTTTT. Translating gives CASSLEGVSEKLFF.

The CDR3 spells CASSPDRDRVSYNEQFF. The DNA of the CDR3 is TGCGCCAGCAGCCCCGACAGGGATCGGGTGTCCTACAATGAGCAGTTCTTC. The J gene is TRBJ2-1, the V gene TRBV5-1, with TRBD1 matching over 7 bases. The CDR3 sequence is 17 residues long. Germline trimming cut 4 bases from V and 1 base from J; bases unmatched to any gene: 11. The V gene's germline CDR1 is SGHRS and CDR2 YFSETQ.

The chain joins TRBV28 to TRBJ2-2; 7 bases agree with TRBD1. V lost 5 bases to trimming and J lost 1 base; unmatched junction nucleotides: 4. The CDR3 consists of 15 residues. CDR1 and CDR2 from the germline V gene are MDHEN and SYDVKM. CDR3 loop: CASSLRGKNTGELFF. CDR3 DNA: TGTGCCAGCAGTCTCAGGGGGAAGAACACCGGGGAGCTGTTTTTT.

This sequence joins TRBV15 and TRBJ2-2; D gene ambiguous. There are 15 residues in the CDR3. Germline loops: CDR1 LNHNV, CDR2 YYDKDF (reference sequence). V was pared by 5 bases and J by 0 bases, with 10 bases between. CDR3 in DNA: TGTGCCACCAGCCTGGGCAGGCCGAACACCGGGGAGCTGTTTTTT. Amino acid sequence: CATSLGRPNTGELFF.

This chain connects TRBV7-9 to TRBJ2-1; 8 positions match TRBD1. This CDR3 is 14 amino acids long. V lost 5 bases, J lost 6 bases, and 6 bases stayed unmatched. In germline, CDR1 is SEHNR, CDR2 FQNEAQ (reference sequence). DNA of the CDR3: TGTGCCAGCAGCCCCCAGGGGGCGAGCAATGAGCAGTTCTTC. Protein sequence: CASSPQGASNEQFF.

This chain joins TRBV6-1 and TRBJ1-5; unclear D gene. The CDR3 totals 14 residues. The germline CDR1 and CDR2 sequences are MNHNS and SASEGT. Trimming stripped 1 base from V and 9 bases from J, with 13 bases between. CDR3 sequence (DNA): TGTGCCAGCAGTGAAGGGCCAATTCCTTGGCCCCAGCATTTT. Amino acid sequence: CASSEGPIPWPQHF.

This chain connects TRBV12-3 or TRBV12-4 to TRBJ1-1; 7 bases are shared with TRBD1. The CDR3 is made up of 13 amino acids. Trimming cost V 11 bases and J 1 base; bases outside gene matches: 7. For the CDR3, the DNA is TGTGCCTGCCCGGGACAGCCGAACACTGAAGCTTTCTTT. Protein: CACPGQPNTEAFF.

In its sample, this clone was seen once. The J gene is TRBJ2-2, the V gene TRBV28; 11 nucleotides line up with TRBD2. The CDR3 has 19 residues. Per the germline V gene, CDR1 is MDHEN and CDR2 is SYDVKM. The V gene end was trimmed by 3 bases and the J gene end by 0 bases; junction bases not matched to a gene: 9. CDR3 sequence: CASSFSLSLAGANTGELFF. The CDR3 DNA sequence: TGTGCCAGCAGTTTCTCTCTCTCACTAGCGGGAGCGAACACCGGGGAGCTGTTTTTT.

V gene TRBV18 combines with J gene TRBJ1-2; unclear D gene. Germline V gives CDR1 KGHSH, CDR2 LQKENI. Trimming left V 3 bases short and J 7 bases short, with 21 bases between. The CDR3 consists of 16 residues. The CDR3 reads CASSPVRRKDTGGYTF. In DNA form, the CDR3 reads TGTGCCAGCTCACCCGTGAGACGGAAGGATACGGGTGGCTACACCTTC.

This clone showed up just once. The rearrangement links TRBV10-3 to TRBJ2-7, with 12 bases lining up with TRBD2. Germline V lookup: CDR1 ENHRY, CDR2 SYGVKD. There are 15 residues in the CDR3. J gave up 5 bases and V 3 bases, and 5 bases lay outside the gene matches. As DNA, the CDR3 is TGTGCCATCAGTGAAGGACTAGCGGGAACCGACGAGCAGTACTTC. Translating gives CAISEGLAGTDEQYF.

This clone was seen more than once but under ten times. The J gene is TRBJ1-3, the V gene TRBV18; D uncertain. Germline V gives CDR1 KGHSH, CDR2 LQKENI. Trimming shortened V by 3 bases and J by 8 bases, and 11 bases separated the two germline ends. The CDR3 is 13 residues long. CDR3 coding DNA: TGTGCCAGCTCACCGGAGGGTTATGACACCATATATTTT. Amino acid sequence: CASSPEGYDTIYF.

The CDR3 loop reads CASGRDRGPPNGYTF. The CDR3 DNA reads as TGTGCCAGCGGCCGGGACAGGGGTCCTCCCAATGGCTACACCTTC. The chain links TRBV6-6 to TRBJ1-2; 10 bases line up with TRBD1. J was trimmed by 6 bases and V by 8 bases; bases with no gene match: 12. The CDR3 covers 15 residues. Germline values: CDR1 MNHNY, CDR2 SVGAGI (reference sequence).